These 29 T cell receptor beta chains came from one sample sequenced in a study of Graves' ophthalmopathy and Graves' hyperthyroidism. From RNA, the CDR3 regions of TCR beta chains were amplified and sequenced. First-round RT-PCR relied on HTBI primers, and a second-round multiplex PCR came next. Each CDR3 protein is one row after TCRdb ran MiXCR on the multiplex PCR reads. The data hold 1 million to 1.3 million distinct CDR3 sequences, with about two fifths observed a single time. Sequenced: peripheral blood or thyroid tissue (not recorded which). Receptors originate from an adult man with Graves' hyperthyroidism.

This chain uses TRBV7-9 with TRBJ1-2, with TRBD1 matching 7 bases. The ends lost 5 bases at V and 8 bases at J; junction bases unmatched: 8. Germline V CDR1 and CDR2: SEHNR, FQNEAQ (reference sequence). The CDR3 sequence is 13 residues long. The CDR3, as DNA: TGTGCCAGCAGCCCGGACCTGGGACAGGGCTACACCTTC. Amino acids: CASSPDLGQGYTF.

V usage is TRBV7-2 and J usage is TRBJ2-7, with 13 positions matching TRBD2. The J segment lost 7 bases and the V segment lost 0 bases, leaving 9 bases of the junction unmatched. Germline V gene lookup returns CDR1 SGHTA and CDR2 FQGNSA. The CDR3 sequence is 17 residues long. The CDR3 sequence is CASSLALGLAGAGEQYF. The CDR3 DNA reads TGTGCCAGCAGCTTAGCCCTTGGACTAGCGGGAGCAGGGGAGCAGTACTTC.

This clonotype was counted ten times or more. The V call is TRBV10-3, the J call TRBJ1-5; D gene unclear. The CDR3 runs 14 residues. The germline V gene has CDR1 ENHRY and CDR2 SYGVKD. The V end lost 3 bases, the J end lost 2 bases, and 8 bases lay between the germline ends. CDR3 sequence: CAISDSYGNQPQHF. CDR3 nucleotides: TGTGCCATCAGTGACAGTTACGGCAATCAGCCCCAGCATTTT.

CDR3 DNA: TGTGCCAGCAGCCGGATACAGGACTTCGGCTACACCATATATTTT. This translates into CASSRIQDFGYTIYF. The chain is built from TRBV14 and TRBJ1-3; the D gene is possibly TRBD1 (5 bases). Germline CDR1 is SGHDN and CDR2 is FVKESK. The V end was cut by 4 bases, the J end by 8 bases, with 18 bases between. The CDR3 runs to 15 residues.

This clonotype was observed once. Germline and junction disagree at one end, which may indicate a read error. V gene TRBV9 combines with J gene TRBJ2-7; 7 bases map to TRBD2. Germline V CDR1 and CDR2: SGDLS, YYNGEE. The CDR3 has 16 amino acids. The CDR3 DNA is TGTGCCGGCAGCGTACGAGCCAGCGGGAATTTCTACGAGCAGTACTTC. This translates into CAGSVRASGNFYEQYF.

This clonotype was found many times. This sequence joins TRBV7-9 and TRBJ1-1; D is unresolved. Trimming left V 4 bases short and J 0 bases short, with 15 bases between. Germline V gene sequence: CDR1 SEHNR, CDR2 FQNEAQ (reference sequence). This CDR3 has 16 residues. This chain's CDR3 is CASSSPRGHMNTEAFF. The CDR3 DNA is TGTGCCAGCAGCTCCCCCCGTGGCCACATGAACACTGAAGCTTTCTTT.

This clonotype has more than one count but fewer than ten. This rearrangement joins TRBV4-1 to TRBJ2-5, with D tentatively TRBD1 or TRBD2 (5 bases each). The J call may be incorrect, as the DNA end agrees better with TRBJ2-1. This CDR3 spans 11 amino acids. CDR1 and CDR2 from the germline V gene are MGHRA and YSYEKL. CDR3 nucleotides: TGCGCCAGCAGCCAAGGGGGGGAGCAGTTCTTC. Its protein product is CASSQGGEQFF.

The CDR3: CASSRAMETVVLNYGYTF. In nucleotides, the CDR3 is TGTGCCAGCAGCCGAGCGATGGAAACAGTGGTACTTAACTATGGCTACACCTTC. The rearrangement links TRBV12-3 or TRBV12-4 to TRBJ1-2; D is undetermined. CDR3 length: 18 residues. With 6 bases removed from V and 1 base from J, the gap between germline ends came to 24 bases.

As concerns this clonotype: The conserved closing phenylalanine or tryptophan is absent in this CDR3, likely reflecting a read error. The chain employs TRBV5-6 and TRBJ1-1; TRBD1 aligns across 9 bases. With V trimmed by 6 bases and J by 1 base, 7 bases remained unmatched. Germline assignment: CDR1 SGHDT and CDR2 YYEEEE. This CDR3 region has 15 residues. The CDR3 region has the DNA TGTGCCAGCATTGGACAGGGGTTGGGGAACACTGAAGCTTTCTCT. Translated: CASIGQGLGNTEAFS.

This clonotype was counted only a few times. The V call is TRBV20-1, the J call TRBJ1-2; TRBD1 matches 8 bases. CDR1 and CDR2 from the germline V gene are DFQATT and SNEGSKA (reference sequence). V lost 6 bases, J lost 4 bases, and 7 bases stayed unmatched. The length of the CDR3 is 13 residues. The CDR3 protein is CSAPDRGGYGYTF. The CDR3 coding sequence is TGCAGTGCCCCCGACAGGGGCGGCTATGGCTACACCTTC.

V is TRBV4-1 and J is TRBJ2-7; tentatively, D is TRBD2 (5 bases). This CDR3 spans 15 amino acids. V lost 0 bases and J 6 bases, leaving 15 bases between the germline ends. Germline V gene sequence: CDR1 MGHRA, CDR2 YSYEKL. DNA for the CDR3: TGCGCCAGCAGCCAAGAACTCGAGGGCCTACGCGAGCAGTACTTC. It is translated as CASSQELEGLREQYF.

This clonotype was counted many times. V gene TRBV19 combines with J gene TRBJ2-7; 9 nucleotides match TRBD2. The CDR3 has 14 residues. V lost 5 bases and J lost 5; bases outside the gene matches: 7. Germline V lookup: CDR1 LNHDA, CDR2 SQIVND (reference sequence). This CDR3 is CASSPGLALNEQYF. The CDR3 DNA follows: TGTGCCAGTAGTCCCGGACTAGCGTTGAACGAGCAGTACTTC.

The J gene is TRBJ2-7, the V gene TRBV28; TRBD1 matches 9 bases. J lost 3 bases, V lost 5 bases, and 5 bases had no gene match. Germline values: CDR1 MDHEN, CDR2 SYDVKM. The CDR3 is 14 residues long. CDR3 sequence reads: CASSPADRGYEQYF. The CDR3 DNA reads as TGTGCCAGCAGTCCCGCGGACAGGGGCTACGAGCAGTACTTC.

Notes on this clonotype: It may be a read error: a sequence one base away is much more abundant. The rearrangement joins TRBV20-1 to TRBJ1-5; 8 bases line up with TRBD1. The CDR3 has 16 residues. With V trimmed by 1 base and J by 5 bases, 10 bases remained unmatched. CDR1 DFQATT and CDR2 SNEGSKA come from the germline V gene (reference sequence). CDR3 DNA sequence: TGCAGTGCTAGAGCTACAGCCCCAGGGGGCGATCAGCCCCAGCATTTT. Its protein is CSARATAPGGDQPQHF.

The chain recombines TRBV7-3 with TRBJ1-5; 8 bases are shared with TRBD1. Germline CDR1 reads SGHTA; CDR2 reads FQGTGA. This CDR3 has 16 residues. V lost 1 base and J lost 4; bases outside the gene matches: 6. The CDR3 coding sequence is TGTGCCAGCAGCTTAAAGACAGGGGCACTTAATCAGCCCCAGCATTTT. Its translation: CASSLKTGALNQPQHF.

This clonotype was seen many times. CDR3 sequence (DNA): TGTGCCAGCAGCAAAACGGACAGGTTCCAAGAGACCCAGTACTTC. It is translated as CASSKTDRFQETQYF. The V call is TRBV25-1, the J call TRBJ2-5, with 7 bases lining up with TRBD1. The CDR3 loop spans 15 amino acids. The germline V gene has CDR1 MGHDK and CDR2 SYGVNS. J lost 1 base, V lost 6 bases, and 8 bases had no gene match.

A word on this clonotype: This sequence may be a read error, since a much larger clone differs from it by one base. The rearrangement links TRBV7-2 to TRBJ2-5; D not resolved. This CDR3 is 14 amino acids long. Trimming stripped 5 bases from V and 4 bases from J, with 14 bases between. Looked up from germline, CDR1 is SGHTA and CDR2 is FQGNSA. The chain's CDR3 is CTSSPPPGRETQYF. Written as DNA, the CDR3 is TGTACCAGCAGCCCCCCCCCGGGTCGAGAGACCCAGTACTTC.

This clonotype was found a few times. The chain is built from TRBV25-1 and TRBJ2-1; D may be TRBD1 or TRBD2 (5 bases each). Trimming took 8 bases from V and 6 from J, leaving 17 bases between them. CDR3 size: 14 residues. CDR1 and CDR2 (germline): MGHDK, SYGVNS. The CDR3 is CASGIRGLSNEQFF. The CDR3 DNA follows: TGTGCCAGCGGAATCCGGGGCCTGAGCAATGAGCAGTTCTTC.

The rearrangement uses TRBV6-2 or TRBV6-3 and TRBJ2-5; D gene uncertain. Germline V gene sequence: CDR1 MNHEY, CDR2 SVGEGT. The V end was cut by 5 bases, the J end by 0 bases, with 10 bases between. This CDR3 contains 14 residues. The CDR3, as DNA: TGTGCCAGCAGTCAAACACTGGACCAAGAGACCCAGTACTTC. It encodes CASSQTLDQETQYF.

This chain joins TRBV6-5 and TRBJ2-2; D unclear. Germline assignment: CDR1 MNHEY and CDR2 SVGAGI. The germline V and J ends were trimmed by 2 bases and 8 bases, with 9 bases remaining between them. The CDR3 consists of 13 residues. CDR3 protein: CASSYHGAGELFF. The CDR3 nucleotides are TGTGCCAGCAGTTACCACGGAGCGGGGGAGCTGTTTTTT.

The chain is built from TRBV7-2 and TRBJ1-2; D is possibly TRBD1 (5 bases). Germline V gene sequence: CDR1 SGHTA, CDR2 FQGNSA. The V and J ends lost 5 bases and 5 bases respectively, with 21 bases between them. The CDR3 sequence is 16 residues long. CDR3 bases: TGTGCCAGCAGCCTCAGGCCGGGGGGTAGACTTTATGGCTACACCTTC. Protein product: CASSLRPGGRLYGYTF.

The CDR3, as DNA: TGTGCCAGCGCCCGGGACGGAGTATACGAGCAGTACTTC. Translated, it gives CASARDGVYEQYF. This rearrangement joins TRBV5-4 to TRBJ2-7; TRBD1 or TRBD2 may be the D gene (5 bases each). Germline V gives CDR1 SGHNT, CDR2 YYREEE (reference sequence). Trimming shortened V by 7 bases and J by 4 bases, and 15 bases separated the two germline ends. This CDR3 contains 13 residues.

The rearrangement joins TRBV27 to TRBJ2-7; D is unclear. The ends were cut back, 8 bases at V and 2 bases at J, with 13 bases in the middle. The CDR3 length is 13 residues. Germline lookup yields CDR1 MNHEY and CDR2 SMNVEV (reference sequence). The CDR3 DNA sequence: TGTGCCAGCGGTGATCGCTCAACCTACGAGCAGTACTTC. Its protein product is CASGDRSTYEQYF.

The chain employs TRBV6-5 and TRBJ2-7, with TRBD2 as a possible D gene (6 bases). This CDR3 is 15 amino acids long. Germline CDR1 and CDR2: MNHEY and SVGAGI. V was clipped by 5 bases and J by 3 bases, with 17 bases between them. CDR3 sequence: CASSDPGGAVYEQYF. CDR3 in DNA: TGTGCCAGCAGTGACCCGGGCGGGGCTGTCTACGAGCAGTACTTC.

This clonotype was picked up many times. The DNA of the CDR3 is TGTGCCAGCAGCCCCACAGGGGGGCACTACACCGGGGAGCTGTTTTTT. Translation gives CASSPTGGHYTGELFF. The chain has TRBV14 and TRBJ2-2; 8 bases agree with TRBD1. The length of the CDR3 is 16 residues. Germline V gene lookup returns CDR1 SGHDN and CDR2 FVKESK. After removal of 4 bases from V and 3 bases from J, the junction contained 7 bases not matched to a gene.

This clonotype was seen ten or more times. V usage is TRBV6-1 and J usage is TRBJ2-7, with a weak D call TRBD1 (5 bases). There are 15 residues in the CDR3. V was cut by 1 base and J by 1 base, with 11 bases left in between. Per germline, CDR1 MNHNS and CDR2 SASEGT. The CDR3: CASSEVTGTSYEQYF. In DNA form, the CDR3 reads TGTGCCAGCAGTGAAGTTACAGGAACTTCCTACGAGCAGTACTTC.

The chain combines TRBV20-1 with TRBJ1-6; D remains ambiguous. Germline CDR1 reads DFQATT; CDR2 reads SNEGSKA (reference sequence). This CDR3 has 15 amino acids. V lost 4 bases, J lost 2 bases, and 12 bases lay in between. CDR3 sequence: CSAKGVRTYNSPLHF. CDR3 DNA: TGCAGTGCTAAGGGAGTGCGGACCTATAATTCACCCCTCCACTTT.

The rearrangement uses TRBV4-1 and TRBJ1-2; no reliable D call. The V end was cut by 0 bases, the J end by 5 bases, with 16 bases between. Germline V lookup: CDR1 MGHRA, CDR2 YSYEKL. The CDR3 contains 16 residues. The CDR3 sequence: CASSQDQNQASYGYTF. In DNA form, the CDR3 reads TGCGCCAGCAGCCAAGATCAGAACCAGGCTTCTTATGGCTACACCTTC.

The sample holds many counts of this clonotype. J is TRBJ2-7 and V is TRBV12-3 or TRBV12-4; D not resolved. This CDR3 comprises 15 residues. Trimming removed 3 bases at V and 6 bases at J, with 18 bases between. DNA of the CDR3: TGTGCCAGCAGTTTTGGGTTTAGGCCTGAGGCCGAGCAGTACTTC. It encodes CASSFGFRPEAEQYF.